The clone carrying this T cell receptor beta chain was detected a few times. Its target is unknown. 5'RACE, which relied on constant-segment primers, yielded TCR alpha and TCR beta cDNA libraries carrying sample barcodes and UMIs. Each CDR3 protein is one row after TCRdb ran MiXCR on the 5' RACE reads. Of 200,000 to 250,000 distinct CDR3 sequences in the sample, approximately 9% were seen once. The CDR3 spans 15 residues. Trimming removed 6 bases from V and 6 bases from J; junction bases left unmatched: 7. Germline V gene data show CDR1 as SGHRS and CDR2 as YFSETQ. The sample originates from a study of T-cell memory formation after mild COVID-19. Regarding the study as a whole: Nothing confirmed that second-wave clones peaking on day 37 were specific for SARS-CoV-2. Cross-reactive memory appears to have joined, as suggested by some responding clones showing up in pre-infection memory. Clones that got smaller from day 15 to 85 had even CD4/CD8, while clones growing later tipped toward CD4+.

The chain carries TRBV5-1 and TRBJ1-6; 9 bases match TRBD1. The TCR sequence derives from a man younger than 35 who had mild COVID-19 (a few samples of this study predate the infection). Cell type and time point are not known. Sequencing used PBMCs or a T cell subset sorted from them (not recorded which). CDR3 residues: CASTTTGGSNSPLHF. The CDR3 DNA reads TGCGCCAGCACCACTACAGGGGGCTCTAATTCACCCCTCCACTTT.